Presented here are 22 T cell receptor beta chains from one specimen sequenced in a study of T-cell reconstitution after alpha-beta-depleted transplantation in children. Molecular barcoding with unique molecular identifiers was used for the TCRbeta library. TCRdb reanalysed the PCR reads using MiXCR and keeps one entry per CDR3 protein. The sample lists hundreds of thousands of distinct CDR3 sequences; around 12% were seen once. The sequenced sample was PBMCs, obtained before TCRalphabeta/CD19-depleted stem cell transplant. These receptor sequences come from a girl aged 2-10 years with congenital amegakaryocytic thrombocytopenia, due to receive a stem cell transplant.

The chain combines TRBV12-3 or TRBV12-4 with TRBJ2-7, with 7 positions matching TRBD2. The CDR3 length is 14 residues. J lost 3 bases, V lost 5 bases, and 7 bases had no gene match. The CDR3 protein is CASSIREGGYEQYF. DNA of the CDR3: TGTGCCAGCAGTATCAGGGAGGGTGGCTACGAGCAGTACTTC.

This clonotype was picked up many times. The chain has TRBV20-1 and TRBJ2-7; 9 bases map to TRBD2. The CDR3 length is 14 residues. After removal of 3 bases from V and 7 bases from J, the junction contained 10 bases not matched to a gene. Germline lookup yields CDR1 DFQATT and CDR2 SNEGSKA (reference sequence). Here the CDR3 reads CSASEIAGVDEQYF. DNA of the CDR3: TGCAGTGCTAGTGAAATAGCGGGAGTGGATGAGCAGTACTTC.

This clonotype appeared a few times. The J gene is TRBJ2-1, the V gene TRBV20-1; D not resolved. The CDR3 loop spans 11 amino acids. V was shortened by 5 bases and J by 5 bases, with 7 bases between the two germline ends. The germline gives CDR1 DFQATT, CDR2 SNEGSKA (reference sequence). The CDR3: CSAAADNEQFF. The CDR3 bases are TGCAGTGCTGCCGCTGACAATGAGCAGTTCTTC.

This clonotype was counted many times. The CDR3 spells CASSELNRLEGYTF. The DNA of the CDR3 is TGTGCCAGCAGTGAATTAAATAGGCTTGAGGGCTACACCTTC. This rearrangement joins TRBV25-1 to TRBJ1-2; D unclear. This CDR3 has 14 amino acids. V was clipped by 1 base and J by 8 bases, with 14 bases between them. Germline assignment: CDR1 MGHDK and CDR2 SYGVNS.

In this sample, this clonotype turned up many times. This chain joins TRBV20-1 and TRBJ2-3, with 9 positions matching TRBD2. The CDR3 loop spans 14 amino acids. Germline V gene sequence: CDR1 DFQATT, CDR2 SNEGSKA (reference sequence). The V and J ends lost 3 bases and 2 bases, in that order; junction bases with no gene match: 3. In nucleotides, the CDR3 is TGCAGTGCTAGTAGCGGGAGCCACACAGATACGCAGTATTTT. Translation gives CSASSGSHTDTQYF.

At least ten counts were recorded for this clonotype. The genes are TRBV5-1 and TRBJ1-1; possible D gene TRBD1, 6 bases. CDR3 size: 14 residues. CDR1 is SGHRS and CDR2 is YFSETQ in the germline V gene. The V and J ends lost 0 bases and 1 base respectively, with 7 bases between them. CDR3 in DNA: TGCGCCAGCAGCTTGGCGGGACAGAACACTGAAGCTTTCTTT. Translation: CASSLAGQNTEAFF.

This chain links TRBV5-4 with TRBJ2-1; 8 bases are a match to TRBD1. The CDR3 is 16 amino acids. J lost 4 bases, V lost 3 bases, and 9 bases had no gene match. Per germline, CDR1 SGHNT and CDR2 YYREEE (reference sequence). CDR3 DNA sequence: TGTGCCAGCAGCTCCCCCGGGACAGGTACTTACAATGAGCAGTTCTTC. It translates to CASSSPGTGTYNEQFF.

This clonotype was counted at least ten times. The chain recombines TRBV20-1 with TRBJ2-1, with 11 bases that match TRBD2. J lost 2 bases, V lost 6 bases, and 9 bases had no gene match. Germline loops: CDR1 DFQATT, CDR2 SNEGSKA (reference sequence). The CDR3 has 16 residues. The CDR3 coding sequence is TGCAGTGCCCCGAGGGGGGGACTAGCGGCCTACAATGAGCAGTTCTTC. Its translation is CSAPRGGLAAYNEQFF.

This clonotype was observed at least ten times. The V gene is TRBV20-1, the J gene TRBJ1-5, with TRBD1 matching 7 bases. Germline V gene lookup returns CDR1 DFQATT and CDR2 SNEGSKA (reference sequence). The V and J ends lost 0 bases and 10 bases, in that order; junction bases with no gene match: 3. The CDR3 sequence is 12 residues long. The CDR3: CSAREQGQPQHF. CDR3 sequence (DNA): TGCAGTGCTAGAGAACAGGGGCAACCCCAGCATTTT.

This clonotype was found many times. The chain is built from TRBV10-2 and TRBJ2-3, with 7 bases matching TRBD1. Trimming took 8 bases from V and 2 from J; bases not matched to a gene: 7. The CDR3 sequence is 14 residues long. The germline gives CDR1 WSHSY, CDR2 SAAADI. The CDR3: CASSGTAPTDTQYF. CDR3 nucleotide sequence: TGCGCCAGCTCCGGGACAGCACCCACAGATACGCAGTATTTT.

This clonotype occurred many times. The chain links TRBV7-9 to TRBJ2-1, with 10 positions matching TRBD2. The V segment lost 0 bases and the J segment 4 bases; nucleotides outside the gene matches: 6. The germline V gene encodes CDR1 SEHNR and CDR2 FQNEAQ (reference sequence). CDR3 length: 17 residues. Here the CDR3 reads CASSLALAGVFYNEQFF. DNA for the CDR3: TGTGCCAGCAGCTTAGCTCTAGCGGGAGTTTTTTACAATGAGCAGTTCTTC. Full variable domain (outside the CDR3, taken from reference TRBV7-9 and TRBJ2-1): DTGVSQNPRHKITKRGQNVTFRCDPISEHNRLYWYRQTLGQGPEFLTYFQNEAQLEKSRLLSDRFSAERPKGSFSTLEIQRTEQGDSAMYLCASSLALAGVFYNEQFFGPGTRLTVL.

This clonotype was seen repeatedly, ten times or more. CDR3 sequence: CSARDLAGGGGGAGELFF. The CDR3, as DNA: TGCAGTGCTAGGGATCTAGCGGGAGGAGGGGGAGGAGCCGGGGAGCTGTTTTTT. The chain combines TRBV20-1 with TRBJ2-2; 11 positions match TRBD2. The CDR3 length is 18 residues. Germline V CDR1 and CDR2: DFQATT, SNEGSKA (reference sequence). V lost 3 bases to trimming and J lost 6 bases; unmatched junction nucleotides: 15.

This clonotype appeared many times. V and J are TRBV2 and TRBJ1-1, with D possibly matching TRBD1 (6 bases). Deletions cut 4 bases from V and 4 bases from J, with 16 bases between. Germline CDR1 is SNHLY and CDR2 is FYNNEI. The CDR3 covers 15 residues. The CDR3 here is CASSAVGGIGTEAFF. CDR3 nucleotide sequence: TGTGCCAGCAGTGCGGTTGGGGGCATCGGCACTGAAGCTTTCTTT.

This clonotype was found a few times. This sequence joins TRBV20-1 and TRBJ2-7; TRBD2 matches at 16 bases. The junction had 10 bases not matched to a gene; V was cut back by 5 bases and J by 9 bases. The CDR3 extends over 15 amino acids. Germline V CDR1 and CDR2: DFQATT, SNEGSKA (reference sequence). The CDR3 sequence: CSAFTGTSGRALQYF. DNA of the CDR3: TGCAGTGCTTTCACCGGGACTAGCGGGAGGGCCTTGCAGTACTTC.

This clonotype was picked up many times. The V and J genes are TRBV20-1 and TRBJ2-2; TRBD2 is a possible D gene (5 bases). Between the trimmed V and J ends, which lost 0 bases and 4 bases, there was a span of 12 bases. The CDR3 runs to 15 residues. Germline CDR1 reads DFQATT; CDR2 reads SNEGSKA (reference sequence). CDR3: CSARDLGGGTGELFF. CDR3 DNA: TGCAGTGCTAGAGATCTAGGCGGAGGCACCGGGGAGCTGTTTTTT.

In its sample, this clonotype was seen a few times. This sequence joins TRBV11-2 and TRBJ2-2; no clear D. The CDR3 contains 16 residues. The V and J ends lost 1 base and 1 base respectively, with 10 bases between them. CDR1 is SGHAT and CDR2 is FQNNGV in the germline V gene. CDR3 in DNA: TGTGCCAGCAGCTTAGGCCCCACGGGGAACACCGGGGAGCTGTTTTTT. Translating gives CASSLGPTGNTGELFF.

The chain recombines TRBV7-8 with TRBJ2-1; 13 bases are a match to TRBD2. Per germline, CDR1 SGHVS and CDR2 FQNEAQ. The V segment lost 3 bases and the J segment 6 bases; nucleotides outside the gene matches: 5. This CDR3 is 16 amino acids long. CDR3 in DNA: TGTGCCAGCAGCTTCGGCCGGACTAGCGGGGGCAATGAGCAGTTCTTC. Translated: CASSFGRTSGGNEQFF.

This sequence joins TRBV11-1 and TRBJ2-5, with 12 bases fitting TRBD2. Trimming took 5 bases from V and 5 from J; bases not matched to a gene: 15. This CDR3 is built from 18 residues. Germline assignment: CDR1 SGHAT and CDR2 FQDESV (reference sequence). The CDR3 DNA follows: TGTGCCAGCAGCCCCTACGCCCTAGCGGGAGGGCCTTATGAGACCCAGTACTTC. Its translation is CASSPYALAGGPYETQYF.

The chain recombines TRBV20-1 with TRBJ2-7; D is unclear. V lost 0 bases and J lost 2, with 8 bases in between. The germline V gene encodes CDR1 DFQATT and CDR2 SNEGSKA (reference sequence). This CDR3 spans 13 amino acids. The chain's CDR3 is CSARDNSAYEQYF. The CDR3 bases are TGCAGTGCTAGAGATAATTCGGCCTACGAGCAGTACTTC.

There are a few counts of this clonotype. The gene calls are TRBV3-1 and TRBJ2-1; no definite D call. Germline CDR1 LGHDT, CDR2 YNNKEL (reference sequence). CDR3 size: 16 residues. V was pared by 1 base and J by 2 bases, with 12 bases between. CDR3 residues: CASSQVKGRAYNEQFF. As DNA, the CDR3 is TGTGCCAGCAGCCAAGTAAAGGGAAGGGCCTACAATGAGCAGTTCTTC.

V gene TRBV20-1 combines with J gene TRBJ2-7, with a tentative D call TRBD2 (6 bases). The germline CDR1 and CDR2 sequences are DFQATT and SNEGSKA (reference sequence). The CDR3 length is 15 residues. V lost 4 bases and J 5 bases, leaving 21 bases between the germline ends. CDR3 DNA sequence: TGCAGTGCTAACCCCCCCCGGGAGAGGCTTGACGAGCAGTACTTC. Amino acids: CSANPPRERLDEQYF.

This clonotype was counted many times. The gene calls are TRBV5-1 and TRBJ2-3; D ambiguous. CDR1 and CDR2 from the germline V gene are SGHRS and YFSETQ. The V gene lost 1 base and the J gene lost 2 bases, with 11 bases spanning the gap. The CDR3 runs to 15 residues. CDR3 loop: CASSLHEGITDTQYF. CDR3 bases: TGCGCCAGCAGCTTGCACGAAGGGATCACAGATACGCAGTATTTT.